This T cell receptor (beta chain) was sequenced in a study of shared clonotypes between healthy human individuals. Study-wide background: In total, the donors were two women and a few men aged 18 to 49. Broader study findings: Across subsets, estimated richness was generally greater for naive than for memory populations. Several donors showed sharing of around 5% of naive CD4 clonotypes.

The CDR3 consists of 16 residues. Germline loops: CDR1 LNHDA, CDR2 SQIVND (reference sequence). V gave up 4 bases and J gave up 3 bases; unmatched junction bases: 9. As for this clone: Its matching antigen is unknown.

Here immunoSEQ multiplex PCR was the method, and the copy in TCRdb shows in-frame clones only, minus some. The sample has over a million clones, approximately 96% seen once. The TCR was taken from a man between 25 and 39 years old in good health. Sequenced sample: naive CD4+ T cells sorted from blood. Stated subset: CD45RA+ positively selected. The chain employs TRBV19 and TRBJ2-7, with 10 bases matching TRBD1. DNA for the CDR3: TGTGCCAGTAGTACATCGGGACAGGGGATTTACTACGAGCAGTACTTC. Translated, it gives CASSTSGQGIYYEQYF.